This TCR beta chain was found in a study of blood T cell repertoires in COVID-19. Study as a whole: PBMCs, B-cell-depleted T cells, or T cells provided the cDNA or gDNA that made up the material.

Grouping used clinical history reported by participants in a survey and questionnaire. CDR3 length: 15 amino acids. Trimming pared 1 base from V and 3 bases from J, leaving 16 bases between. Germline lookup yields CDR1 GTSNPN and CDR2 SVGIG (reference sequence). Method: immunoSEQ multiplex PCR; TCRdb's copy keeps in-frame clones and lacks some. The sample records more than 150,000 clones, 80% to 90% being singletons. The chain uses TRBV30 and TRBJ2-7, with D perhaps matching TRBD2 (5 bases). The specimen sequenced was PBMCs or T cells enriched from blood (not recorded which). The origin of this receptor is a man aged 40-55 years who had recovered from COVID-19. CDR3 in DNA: TGTGCCTGGAGTGCCGAGCTAGCCGCGCTCTACGAGCAGTACTTC. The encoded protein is CAWSAELAALYEQYF.